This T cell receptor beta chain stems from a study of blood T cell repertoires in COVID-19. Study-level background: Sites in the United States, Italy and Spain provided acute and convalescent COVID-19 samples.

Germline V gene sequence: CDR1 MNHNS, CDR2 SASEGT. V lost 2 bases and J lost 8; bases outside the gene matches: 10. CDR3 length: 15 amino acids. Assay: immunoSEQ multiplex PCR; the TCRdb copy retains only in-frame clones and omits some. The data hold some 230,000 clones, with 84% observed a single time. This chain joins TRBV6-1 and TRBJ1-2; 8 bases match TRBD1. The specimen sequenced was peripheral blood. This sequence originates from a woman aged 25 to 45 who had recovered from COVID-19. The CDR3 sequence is CASSENRGAFAGYTF. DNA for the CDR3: TGTGCCAGCAGTGAAAACAGGGGGGCGTTTGCCGGCTACACCTTC.